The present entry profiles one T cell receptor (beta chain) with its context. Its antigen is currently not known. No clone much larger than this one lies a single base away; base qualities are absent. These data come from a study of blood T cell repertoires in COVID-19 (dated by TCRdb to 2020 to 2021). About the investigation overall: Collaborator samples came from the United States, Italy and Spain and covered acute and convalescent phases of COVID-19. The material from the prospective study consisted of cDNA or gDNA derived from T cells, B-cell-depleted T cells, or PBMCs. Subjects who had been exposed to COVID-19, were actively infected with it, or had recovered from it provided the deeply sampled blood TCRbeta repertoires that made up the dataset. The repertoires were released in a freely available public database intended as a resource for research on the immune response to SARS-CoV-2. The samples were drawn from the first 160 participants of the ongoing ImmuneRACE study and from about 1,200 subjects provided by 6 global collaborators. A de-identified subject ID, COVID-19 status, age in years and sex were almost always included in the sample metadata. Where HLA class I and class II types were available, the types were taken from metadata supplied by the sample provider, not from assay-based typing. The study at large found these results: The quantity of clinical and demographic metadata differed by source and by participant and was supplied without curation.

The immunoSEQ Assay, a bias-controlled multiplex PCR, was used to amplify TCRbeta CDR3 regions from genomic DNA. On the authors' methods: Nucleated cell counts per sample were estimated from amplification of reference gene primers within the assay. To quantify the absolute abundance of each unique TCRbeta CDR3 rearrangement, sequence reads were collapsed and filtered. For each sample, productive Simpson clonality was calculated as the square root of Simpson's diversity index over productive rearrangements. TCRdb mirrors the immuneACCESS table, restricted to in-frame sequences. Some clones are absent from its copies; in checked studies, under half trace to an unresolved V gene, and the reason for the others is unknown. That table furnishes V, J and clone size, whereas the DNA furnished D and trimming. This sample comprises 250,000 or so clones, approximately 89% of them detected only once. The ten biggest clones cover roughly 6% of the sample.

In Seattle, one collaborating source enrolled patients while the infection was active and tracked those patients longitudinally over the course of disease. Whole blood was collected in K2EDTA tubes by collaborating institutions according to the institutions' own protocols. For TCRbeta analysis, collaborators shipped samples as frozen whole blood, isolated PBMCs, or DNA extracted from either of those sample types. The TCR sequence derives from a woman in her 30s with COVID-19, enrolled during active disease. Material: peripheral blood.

The nucleotide sequence is given as TGTGCCAGCAGTTTGCAGGGCAATCAGCCCCAGCATTTT. Its coded protein is CASSLQGNQPQHF. The rearranged segments are TRBV27 and TRBJ1-5; no D segment can be confidently identified. In the germline V gene (reference sequence), CDR1 corresponds to MNHEY and CDR2 to SMNVEV. The trim is 3 bases for V and 2 bases for J, with a gap of 5 bases between the germline ends. The CDR3 holds 13 amino acids from the cysteine to the phenylalanine. The sequence is cut down to CDR3 DNA, 39 bases in frame from base 1.